Listed below are T cell receptor beta chains from one sample, sequenced in a study of blood T cell repertoires in COVID-19. Assay used: immunoSEQ multiplex PCR; TCRdb lists only in-frame clones, some missing. Of 100,000 to 150,000 clones listed, around 87% were seen once; the top ten hold 25% to 30%. Sequenced material: peripheral blood. The receptors come from a woman aged 70 to 79 with acute or convalescent COVID-19. The CDR3 runs from the conserved cysteine through the conserved F or W. Fields, in order: J gene, D gene, V gene, clone size, CDR3 protein, CDR3 DNA. D genes are given only for firm matches. Size tells how often a clone was seen (once, few, many) or the class of an expanded clone, and some rows leave it out.

TRBJ2-3 | . | TRBV5-6 | . | CASSLRVEIRQYF | TGTGCCAGCAGCTTGAGAGTGGAGATACGTCAGTATTTT
TRBJ2-5 | . | TRBV10-3 | . | CAIRGTLLQETQYF | TGTGCCATCAGGGGGACTTTACTTCAAGAGACCCAGTACTTC
TRBJ1-6 | . | TRBV7-2 | . | CASSLGWQGVPYSPLHF | TGTGCCAGCAGCTTAGGGTGGCAGGGCGTCCCGTATTCACCCCTCCACTTT
TRBJ1-4 | . | TRBV18 | . | CASSPIVGTRGEKLFF | TGTGCCAGCTCCCCGATCGTGGGCACGCGAGGGGAAAAACTGTTTTTT
TRBJ1-6 | . | TRBV4-1 | . | CASSQDLGRGYNSPLHF | TGCGCCAGCAGCCAAGATCTCGGAAGGGGGTATAATTCACCCCTCCACTTT
TRBJ1-1 | TRBD1 | TRBV5-1 | . | CASSIGQGLFAEAFF | TGCGCCAGCAGCATAGGACAGGGATTGTTCGCTGAAGCTTTCTTT
TRBJ2-5 | . | TRBV29-1 | . | CSGGRERETQYF | TGCAGCGGGGGACGGGAGAGGGAGACCCAGTACTTC
TRBJ2-2 | TRBD2 | TRBV6-5 | . | CASSYPSGGAVGELFF | TGTGCCAGCAGTTATCCTAGCGGGGGGGCGGTCGGGGAGCTGTTTTTT
TRBJ2-7 | TRBD1 | TRBV6-5 | . | CASSSDRVRGEQYF | TGTGCCAGCAGTTCGGACAGGGTAAGAGGCGAGCAGTACTTC
TRBJ1-1 | . | TRBV6-2/TRBV6-3 | . | CASSEYTEAFF | TGTGCCAGCAGTGAGTACACTGAAGCTTTCTTT
TRBJ2-2 | . | TRBV27 | . | CASSFKTAGELFF | TGTGCCAGCAGTTTCAAGACTGCCGGGGAGCTGTTTTTT
TRBJ2-3 | TRBD2 | TRBV7-2 | . | CASSQRLAGATDTQYF | TGTGCCAGCAGCCAAAGACTAGCGGGGGCCACAGATACGCAGTATTTT
TRBJ2-5 | TRBD2 | TRBV5-1 | few | CASSLVGSGGETQYF | TGCGCCAGCAGCTTGGTGGGTAGCGGGGGAGAGACCCAGTACTTC
TRBJ1-1 | . | TRBV18 | . | CASVGQMNTEAFF | TGTGCCAGCGTCGGACAGATGAACACTGAAGCTTTCTTT
TRBJ2-5 | TRBD1 | TRBV5-4 | . | CASSTPGTGKETQYF | TGTGCCAGCAGCACCCCAGGGACAGGGAAAGAGACCCAGTACTTC